Listed below are T cell receptor beta chains from one sample, sequenced in a study of Ad26.COV2.S vaccination and SARS-CoV-2 variants. The method was immunoSEQ multiplex PCR; TCRdb's version includes in-frame clones alone and lacks a portion of them. The sample yields roughly 100,000 clones, 80% seen once. Source: peripheral blood, taken after recovery from COVID-19. The receptors here all came from a human donor who had recovered from COVID-19. Each CDR3 is given with its conserved first and last residue. Fields, in order: clone size, V gene, D gene, J gene, CDR3 length, CDR3 DNA, CDR3 protein. The D gene is left open where the match is weak. Expanded clones get a size class; other rows say once, few or many, or leave the size out.

clone size: -; V gene: TRBV30; D gene: -; J gene: TRBJ1-1; CDR3 length: 11; CDR3 DNA: TGTGCCTGGGGGGCGGGATCTGAAGCTTTCTTT; CDR3 protein: CAWGAGSEAFF
clone size: few; V gene: TRBV4-3; D gene: TRBD2; J gene: TRBJ2-3; CDR3 length: 17; CDR3 DNA: TGCGCCAGCAGCCAAGTGATGATAGCGGGGGACACAGATACGCAGTATTTT; CDR3 protein: CASSQVMIAGDTDTQYF
clone size: -; V gene: TRBV6-5; D gene: -; J gene: TRBJ1-1; CDR3 length: 14; CDR3 DNA: TGTGCCAGCAGCCCCCAGGGGTGGAACACTGAAGCTTTCTTT; CDR3 protein: CASSPQGWNTEAFF
clone size: -; V gene: TRBV19; D gene: -; J gene: TRBJ1-1; CDR3 length: 16; CDR3 DNA: TGTGCCAGTACGGGGGTTGGGGGATTGGTGGTTGGTGAAGCTTTCTTT; CDR3 protein: CASTGVGGLVVGEAFF
clone size: -; V gene: TRBV10-2; D gene: TRBD1; J gene: TRBJ1-6; CDR3 length: 15; CDR3 DNA: TGCGCCAGCAGCCGCGACAGGGGGACCCTTTCACCCCTCCACTTT; CDR3 protein: CASSRDRGTLSPLHF
clone size: -; V gene: TRBV4-2; D gene: TRBD1; J gene: TRBJ2-7; CDR3 length: 13; CDR3 DNA: TGTGCCAGCAGCCTGAGACAGGGCTACGAGCAGTACTTC; CDR3 protein: CASSLRQGYEQYF
clone size: few; V gene: TRBV7-9; D gene: -; J gene: TRBJ1-3; CDR3 length: 19; CDR3 DNA: TGTGCCAGCGTACCCGGGACATGGAACCTCATTAGCTCTGGAAACACCATATATTTT; CDR3 protein: CASVPGTWNLISSGNTIYF
clone size: once; V gene: TRBV9; D gene: -; J gene: TRBJ1-5; CDR3 length: 12; CDR3 DNA: TGTGCCAGCAGCGTGAGGCACCAGCCCCAGCATTTT; CDR3 protein: CASSVRHQPQHF
clone size: -; V gene: TRBV10-3; D gene: -; J gene: TRBJ2-7; CDR3 length: 12; CDR3 DNA: TGTGCCATCAGTGGGGGGGCGCGCGAGCAGTACTTC; CDR3 protein: CAISGGAREQYF
clone size: -; V gene: TRBV9; D gene: -; J gene: TRBJ2-3; CDR3 length: 13; CDR3 DNA: TGTGCCAGCAGCGGCGTAGGGCCAGATACGCAGTATTTT; CDR3 protein: CASSGVGPDTQYF
clone size: -; V gene: TRBV12-3/TRBV12-4; D gene: -; J gene: TRBJ1-6; CDR3 length: 11; CDR3 DNA: TGTGCCAGCAGTTTACGGGAATCCCTCCACTTT; CDR3 protein: CASSLRESLHF